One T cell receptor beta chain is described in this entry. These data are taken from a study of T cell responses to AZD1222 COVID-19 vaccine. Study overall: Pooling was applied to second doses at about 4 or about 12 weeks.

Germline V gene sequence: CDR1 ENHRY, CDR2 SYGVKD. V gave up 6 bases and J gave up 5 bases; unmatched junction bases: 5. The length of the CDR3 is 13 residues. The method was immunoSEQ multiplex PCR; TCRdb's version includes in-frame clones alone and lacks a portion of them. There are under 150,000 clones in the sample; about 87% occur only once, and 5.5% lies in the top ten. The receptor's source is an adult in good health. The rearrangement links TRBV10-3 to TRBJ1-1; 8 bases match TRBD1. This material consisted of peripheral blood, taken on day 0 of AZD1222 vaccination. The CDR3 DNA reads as TGTGCCATCAGGGACAGGGAGGGGACTGAAGCTTTCTTT. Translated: CAIRDREGTEAFF.